The next 20 T cell receptor beta chains were all read from a single sample in a study of T-cell reconstitution after alpha-beta-depleted transplantation in children. Molecular barcoding with unique molecular identifiers was used for the TCRbeta library. TCRdb re-derived calls from the PCR reads in MiXCR, one entry per CDR3 protein. Of almost 250,000 distinct CDR3 sequences listed, about 25% were seen once; the top ten hold roughly 2.5%. The starting material was PBMCs, obtained before TCRalphabeta/CD19-depleted stem cell transplant. Source of these receptors: a girl aged 2 to 10 with Fanconi anemia, due to receive a stem cell transplant.

The chain has TRBV10-2 and TRBJ2-5; unclear D gene. V lost 4 bases, J lost 5 bases, and 5 bases lay in between. CDR3 size: 11 residues. From germline, CDR1 is WSHSY and CDR2 SAAADI. The CDR3 DNA reads TGCGCCAGCAGTGCTGGGGAGACCCAGTACTTC. Translation: CASSAGETQYF.

The chain is built from TRBV7-9 and TRBJ2-2; D unclear. Germline CDR1 is SEHNR and CDR2 is FQNEAQ (reference sequence). Trimming left V 5 bases short and J 10 bases short, with 17 bases between. The length of the CDR3 is 14 residues. As DNA, the CDR3 is TGTGCCAGCAGCCGACGAGAGCCCCCAGCGGAGCTGTTTTTT. Protein sequence: CASSRREPPAELFF.

This clonotype occurred many times. This chain joins TRBV7-2 and TRBJ2-7; unclear D gene. Between the trimmed V and J ends, which lost 5 bases and 1 base, there was a span of 12 bases. The CDR3 runs 14 residues. Germline V gene data show CDR1 as SGHTA and CDR2 as FQGNSA. This chain's CDR3 is CASSGVVGSYEQYF. CDR3 nucleotide sequence: TGTGCCAGCAGCGGAGTGGTGGGGTCCTACGAGCAGTACTTC. Together with reference TRBV7-2 and TRBJ2-7, the CDR3 gives the full variable domain: GAGVSQSPSNKVTEKGKDVELRCDPISGHTALYWYRQSLGQGLEFLIYFQGNSAPDKSGLPSDRFSAERTGGSVSTLTIQRTQQEDSAVYLCASSGVVGSYEQYFGPGTRLTVT.

The genes are TRBV20-1 and TRBJ2-7; TRBD2 matches 8 bases. This CDR3 comprises 17 residues. Trimming took 3 bases from V and 5 from J; bases not matched to a gene: 18. Germline values: CDR1 DFQATT, CDR2 SNEGSKA (reference sequence). The CDR3 DNA reads TGCAGTGCTAGGACAAGCGGGAGTGGTTTTGGTGCAGACGAGCAGTACTTC. Translating it yields CSARTSGSGFGADEQYF.

The table lists this clonotype with many counts. The V and J genes are TRBV29-1 and TRBJ1-1, with TRBD1 identical over 7 bases. V dropped 6 bases and J dropped 12; count of bases not matched to a gene: 13. Germline values: CDR1 SQVTM, CDR2 ANQGSEA. The length of the CDR3 is 12 residues. The CDR3 bases are TGCAGCGTACGGGGGGGGAACAGGGGTCCTTTCTTT. This codes for CSVRGGNRGPFF.

This clonotype was found many times. CDR3 sequence (DNA): TGCAGCGTTATGATTTTCGGGGCCACAGATACGCAGTATTTT. Protein sequence: CSVMIFGATDTQYF. The chain couples TRBV29-1 to TRBJ2-3, with D perhaps given as TRBD1 or TRBD2 (5 bases each). Deletions cut 5 bases from V and 2 bases from J, with 14 bases between. Per the germline V gene, CDR1 is SQVTM and CDR2 is ANQGSEA. The CDR3 extends over 14 amino acids.

In its sample, this clonotype was seen a few times. V is TRBV11-2 and J is TRBJ2-1, with 8 bases that match TRBD2. The CDR3 consists of 15 residues. Germline-derived CDR1 and CDR2 are SGHAT and FQNNGV. V dropped 3 bases and J dropped 2; count of bases not matched to a gene: 3. CDR3 coding DNA: TGTGCCAGCAGCTTTCTCGGGGGGGCCTACAATGAGCAGTTCTTC. Translating gives CASSFLGGAYNEQFF.

The V call is TRBV2, the J call TRBJ2-3; D may be TRBD1 or TRBD2 (5 bases each). With 11 bases removed from V and 2 bases from J, the gap between germline ends came to 11 bases. CDR1 and CDR2 (germline): SNHLY, FYNNEI. This CDR3 is 12 amino acids long. The CDR3 bases are TGTGCCGGGGGTGGCGACACAGATACGCAGTATTTT. As protein: CAGGGDTDTQYF.

CDR3 sequence reads: CSARVTGAGETQYF. The CDR3 DNA reads TGCAGTGCTAGAGTGACAGGGGCGGGAGAGACCCAGTACTTC. V usage is TRBV20-1 and J usage is TRBJ2-5; TRBD1 agrees at 8 bases. The germline gives CDR1 DFQATT, CDR2 SNEGSKA (reference sequence). This CDR3 is built from 14 residues. V lost 1 base to trimming and J lost 4 bases; unmatched junction nucleotides: 5.

The chain uses TRBV5-1 and TRBJ2-3, with D unresolved. Germline values: CDR1 SGHRS, CDR2 YFSETQ. The CDR3 extends over 14 amino acids. Trimming stripped 4 bases from V and 0 bases from J, with 9 bases between. CDR3 amino acids: CASSPTSSTDTQYF. Written as DNA, the CDR3 is TGCGCCAGCAGCCCAACGTCCAGCACAGATACGCAGTATTTT. Complete variable domain (other parts from reference TRBV5-1 and TRBJ2-3): KAGVTQTPRYLIKTRGQQVTLSCSPISGHRSVSWYQQTPGQGLQFLFEYFSETQRNKGNFPGRFSGRQFSNSRSEMNVSTLELGDSALYLCASSPTSSTDTQYFGPGTRLTVL.

Ten or more counts support this clonotype. The genes are TRBV5-1 and TRBJ1-2, with D perhaps matching TRBD1 (5 bases). Trimming stripped 0 bases from V and 6 bases from J, with 9 bases between. Germline assignment: CDR1 SGHRS and CDR2 YFSETQ. The CDR3 covers 13 residues. CDR3 region: CASSLGGPHGYTF. For the CDR3, the DNA is TGCGCCAGCAGCTTGGGGGGACCCCATGGCTACACCTTC. Full variable domain (remainder filled in from reference TRBV5-1 and TRBJ1-2): KAGVTQTPRYLIKTRGQQVTLSCSPISGHRSVSWYQQTPGQGLQFLFEYFSETQRNKGNFPGRFSGRQFSNSRSEMNVSTLELGDSALYLCASSLGGPHGYTFGSGTRLTVV.

The sample holds many counts of this clonotype. The genes are TRBV20-1 and TRBJ2-7, with 11 bases fitting TRBD2. This CDR3 spans 16 amino acids. V was pared by 4 bases and J by 0 bases, with 8 bases of the junction left unmatched. In germline, CDR1 is DFQATT, CDR2 SNEGSKA (reference sequence). CDR3 sequence: CSANPHGTSGSYEQYF. CDR3 sequence (DNA): TGCAGTGCTAACCCCCATGGGACTAGCGGCTCCTACGAGCAGTACTTC.

This clonotype is a singleton in its sample. This chain connects TRBV4-1 to TRBJ2-1; a weak D match, TRBD1 (6 bases). Germline CDR1 and CDR2: MGHRA and YSYEKL. V lost 3 bases and J lost 7, with 13 bases in between. The CDR3 has 14 amino acids. The DNA of the CDR3 is TGCGCCAGCAGCCAGGGGGCGGCTCGGAATGAGCAGTTCTTC. This translates into CASSQGAARNEQFF.

This clonotype was picked up many times. This sequence joins TRBV20-1 and TRBJ2-2; 8 positions agree with TRBD1. The CDR3 covers 15 residues. Germline assignment: CDR1 DFQATT and CDR2 SNEGSKA (reference sequence). V shed 3 bases and J 0 bases; nucleotides not matched to a gene: 3. As DNA, the CDR3 is TGCAGTGCTAGCGGGGGACAGGCGAACACCGGGGAGCTGTTTTTT. It translates to CSASGGQANTGELFF.

This clonotype was counted at least ten times. This chain joins TRBV12-3 or TRBV12-4 and TRBJ2-3, with TRBD1 as a possible D gene (5 bases). Between the trimmed V and J ends, which lost 6 bases and 4 bases, there was a span of 11 bases. The CDR3 covers 13 residues. CDR3 sequence reads: CASSLRGADTQYF. DNA for the CDR3: TGTGCCAGCAGCCTAAGGGGTGCAGATACGCAGTATTTT.

The J gene is TRBJ2-3, the V gene TRBV20-1; D uncertain. Germline-derived CDR1 and CDR2 are DFQATT and SNEGSKA (reference sequence). The V and J ends lost 5 bases and 7 bases respectively, with 7 bases between them. CDR3 length: 10 residues. This CDR3 is CSAGWHTQYF. The CDR3 DNA reads as TGCAGTGCTGGATGGCATACGCAGTATTTT.

The chain has TRBV29-1 and TRBJ2-7; tentative D call: TRBD2 (7 bases). CDR1 and CDR2 (germline): SQVTM, ANQGSEA. Deletions cut 6 bases from V and 2 bases from J, with 17 bases between. There are 14 residues in the CDR3. CDR3 amino acids: CSVPRGGGAYEQYF. The CDR3 DNA is TGCAGCGTCCCAAGAGGGGGGGGCGCCTACGAGCAGTACTTC.

V and J are TRBV7-3 and TRBJ2-2, with 10 bases that match TRBD2. The germline V gene encodes CDR1 SGHTA and CDR2 FQGTGA. The CDR3 runs to 17 residues. V was pared by 1 base and J by 6 bases, with 8 bases of the junction left unmatched. The chain's CDR3 is CASSLNPSGSMSGELFF. The DNA of the CDR3 is TGTGCCAGCAGCTTAAATCCTAGCGGGAGTATGTCCGGGGAGCTGTTTTTT.

This clonotype has only a few counts. J is TRBJ2-2 and V is TRBV29-1; TRBD1 matches at 7 bases. Germline CDR1 SQVTM, CDR2 ANQGSEA. The CDR3 loop spans 16 amino acids. The ends lost 0 bases at V and 1 base at J; junction bases unmatched: 5. DNA of the CDR3: TGCAGCGTTGAAGAAAGAGGGGGCAGGAACACCGGGGAGCTGTTTTTT. Residues: CSVEERGGRNTGELFF.

At least ten counts were recorded for this clonotype. This chain links TRBV27 with TRBJ2-3, with 8 bases aligning to TRBD2. CDR1 MNHEY and CDR2 SMNVEV come from the germline V gene (reference sequence). J lost 3 bases, V lost 5 bases, and 10 bases had no gene match. The CDR3 runs to 16 residues. CDR3 residues: CASSTASGGGTDTQYF. CDR3 nucleotides: TGTGCCAGCAGTACCGCAAGCGGGGGAGGGACAGATACGCAGTATTTT.